This T cell receptor (beta chain) comes out of a study of Graves' ophthalmopathy and Graves' hyperthyroidism. Each donor who had ophthalmopathy showed moderate-to-severe activity, a CAS of ≥3, a NOSPECS of ≥4, and a duration under 3 months. The authors diagnosed from clinical symptoms, serum thyroxine, TRAb, thyroid ultrasound and orbital computed tomography. This clonotype appeared a few times. Germline CDR1 MNHEY, CDR2 SVGEGT. The CDR3 is 16 residues long. V shed 8 bases and J 5 bases; nucleotides not matched to a gene: 17. From RNA, the CDR3 regions of TCR beta chains were amplified and sequenced. Second-round multiplex PCR followed a first-round RT-PCR using HTBI primers. One entry per CDR3 protein results from TCRdb running MiXCR on the multiplex PCR reads. Among about 170,000 distinct CDR3 sequences listed, approximately 40% were seen once.

This rearrangement joins TRBV6-2 or TRBV6-3 to TRBJ2-7, with TRBD1 identical over 8 bases. The clonotype originates from a woman in her forties with Graves' ophthalmopathy. What was sequenced was peripheral blood. DNA for the CDR3: TGTGCCAGCGAGGGCAGGGGGCGATCGGTCTTCAACGAGCAGTACTTC. Translating it yields CASEGRGRSVFNEQYF.